Listed here are 30 T cell receptor beta chains from one sample, sequenced in a study of cytomegalovirus exposure and HLA in healthy donors. The PCR was carried out with 60 Vbeta primers and 13 Jbeta primers. Sequenced by immunoSEQ multiplex PCR; TCRdb stores in-frame clones only, minus some. This table has 40,000 to 55,000 clones, approximately 85% appearing once. The sequencing sample was made of PBMCs. The source of these receptors is a boy aged 5-17 years in good health and CMV-seropositive.

The J gene is TRBJ1-2, the V gene TRBV19; D may be TRBD1 (6 bases). Germline CDR1 and CDR2: LNHDA and SQIVND (reference sequence). This CDR3 has 14 residues. The V end lost 5 bases, the J end lost 4 bases, and 14 bases lay between the germline ends. The CDR3 nucleotides read TGTGCCAGTAGTCCGATACAGGGTCTCTATGGCTACACCTTC. Its protein product is CASSPIQGLYGYTF.

The chain has TRBV9 and TRBJ1-4, with D tentatively TRBD1 (5 bases). Germline V gene data show CDR1 as SGDLS and CDR2 as YYNGEE. The CDR3 totals 15 residues. V was pared by 3 bases and J by 0 bases, with 9 bases between. CDR3 sequence reads: CASSAGGATNEKLFF. In nucleotides, the CDR3 is TGTGCCAGCAGCGCGGGGGGGGCAACTAATGAAAAACTGTTTTTT.

This clone was observed a handful of times. This chain uses TRBV10-2 with TRBJ1-5; tentative D call: TRBD1 (6 bases). Trimming removed 10 bases at V and 3 bases at J, with 10 bases between. The germline V gene has CDR1 WSHSY and CDR2 SAAADI. The CDR3 loop spans 12 amino acids. CDR3 residues: CATGQSNQPQHF. CDR3 in DNA: TGCGCCACAGGACAGTCCAATCAGCCCCAGCATTTT.

The genes are TRBV2 and TRBJ1-3; D unresolved. V dropped 0 bases and J dropped 2 bases, with 14 bases sitting between them. Germline CDR1 reads SNHLY; CDR2 reads FYNNEI. This CDR3 is 17 amino acids long. The CDR3 loop reads CASSEAFGEQAGNTIYF. The CDR3 DNA follows: TGTGCCAGCAGTGAAGCGTTCGGGGAACAAGCTGGAAACACCATATATTTT.

This chain connects TRBV18 to TRBJ2-1; 10 bases are a match to TRBD1. Trimming cost V 1 base and J 8 bases; bases outside gene matches: 11. This CDR3 is 17 amino acids long. The V gene's germline CDR1 is KGHSH and CDR2 LQKENI. This CDR3 reads CASSPLHRQGARHEQFF. The CDR3 DNA reads as TGTGCCAGCTCACCACTCCACCGACAGGGGGCGCGTCATGAGCAGTTCTTC.

The gene calls are TRBV7-3 and TRBJ2-6, with 7 bases identical to TRBD1. The CDR3 loop spans 17 amino acids. Germline V CDR1 and CDR2: SGHTA, FQGTGA. Trimming took 0 bases from V and 0 from J; bases not matched to a gene: 2. The CDR3 DNA sequence: TGTGCCAGCAGCTTAACCGGGACAGTCTCTGGGGCCAACGTCCTGACTTTC. This encodes CASSLTGTVSGANVLTF. Full variable domain (remainder filled in from reference TRBV7-3 and TRBJ2-6): GAGVSQTPSNKVTEKGKYVELRCDPISGHTALYWYRQSLGQGPEFLIYFQGTGAADDSGLPNDRFFAVRPEGSVSTLKIQRTERGDSAVYLCASSLTGTVSGANVLTFGAGSRLTVL.

This chain connects TRBV6-5 to TRBJ2-1; the D is unclear. Per the germline V gene, CDR1 is MNHEY and CDR2 is SVGAGI. Trimming pared 2 bases from V and 2 bases from J, leaving 10 bases between. The CDR3 consists of 15 residues. The CDR3 coding sequence is TGTGCCAGCAGTTACCATGCATCAGCCTACAATGAGCAGTTCTTC. Amino acids: CASSYHASAYNEQFF.

This chain uses TRBV15 with TRBJ2-1, with D possibly TRBD2 on 6 matching bases. Trimming took off 0 bases at V and 15 bases at J, with 21 bases between the two ends. The CDR3 covers 15 residues. CDR1 is LNHNV and CDR2 is YYDKDF in the germline V gene (reference sequence). The CDR3 region has the DNA TGTGCCACCAGCAGAGAACGAAGTATAGGAGGGGTAGTGTTCTTC. Amino acids: CATSRERSIGGVVFF.

This clone was seen a handful of times. The rearrangement uses TRBV6-5 and TRBJ1-1; maybe TRBD1 (5 bases). CDR1 MNHEY and CDR2 SVGAGI come from the germline V gene. The CDR3 loop spans 14 amino acids. V was cut by 6 bases and J by 1 base, with 12 bases left in between. CDR3 coding DNA: TGTGCCAGCAGGGGGCCAACCTCGAACACTGAAGCTTTCTTT. Its protein product is CASRGPTSNTEAFF.

The chain is built from TRBV7-9 and TRBJ2-2; D may be TRBD2 (5 bases). The ends were cut back, 5 bases at V and 6 bases at J, with 7 bases in the middle. The CDR3 consists of 12 residues. From germline, CDR1 is SEHNR and CDR2 FQNEAQ (reference sequence). CDR3 residues: CASSPGSGELFF. CDR3 DNA: TGTGCCAGCAGCCCGGGGTCCGGGGAGCTGTTTTTT.

The chain employs TRBV27 and TRBJ2-2; D gene unclear. V was cut by 6 bases and J by 2 bases, with 4 bases left in between. This CDR3 contains 12 residues. Germline CDR1 MNHEY, CDR2 SMNVEV (reference sequence). CDR3 residues: CASSFNTGELFF. The CDR3 DNA sequence: TGTGCCAGCAGCTTCAACACCGGGGAGCTGTTTTTT.

The chain recombines TRBV7-3 with TRBJ2-3; tentatively, D is TRBD1 (6 bases). The CDR3 totals 15 residues. Trimming cost V 0 bases and J 2 bases, with 9 bases left between them. Germline V lookup: CDR1 SGHTA, CDR2 FQGTGA. CDR3 nucleotide sequence: TGTGCCAGCAGCTTAACGGGGGCCAACACAGATACGCAGTATTTT. Its translation: CASSLTGANTDTQYF.

This chain connects TRBV5-1 to TRBJ2-1; a possible D gene is TRBD1 (6 bases). Germline CDR1 SGHRS, CDR2 YFSETQ. The CDR3 spans 13 residues. V dropped 3 bases and J dropped 9 bases, with 13 bases sitting between them. The CDR3 DNA is TGCGCCAGCAGCTGGAACAGGGATACTGAGCAGTTCTTC. Translated, it gives CASSWNRDTEQFF.

The J gene is TRBJ1-6, the V gene TRBV6-4; no firm D call. The CDR3 contains 14 residues. The V and J ends lost 2 bases and 6 bases respectively, with 8 bases between them. From germline, CDR1 is MRHNA and CDR2 SNTAGT. CDR3 bases: TGTGCCAGCAGTGACGGCGGGAGTAATTCACCCCTCCACTTT. The encoded protein is CASSDGGSNSPLHF.

The chain combines TRBV18 with TRBJ1-6, with a possible D match to TRBD1 (5 bases). This CDR3 has 19 amino acids. The V and J ends lost 6 bases and 10 bases respectively, with 31 bases between them. Germline V CDR1 and CDR2: KGHSH, LQKENI. CDR3 coding DNA: TGTGCCAGCTCGCAGGGCAGTATCGCTCCGACGGCTTATGGCTCACCCCTCCACTTT. The encoded protein is CASSQGSIAPTAYGSPLHF.

This chain uses TRBV6-5 with TRBJ1-1; the D is unclear. The length of the CDR3 is 13 residues. CDR1 is MNHEY, CDR2 SVGAGI, per germline. Trimming left V 6 bases short and J 0 bases short, with 8 bases between. This CDR3 is CASRRYMNTEAFF. For the CDR3, the DNA is TGTGCCAGCAGGAGGTATATGAACACTGAAGCTTTCTTT.

This chain connects TRBV19 to TRBJ1-4; D remains ambiguous. This CDR3 has 14 residues. V lost 6 bases and J lost 8, with 16 bases in between. From germline, CDR1 is LNHDA and CDR2 SQIVND (reference sequence). DNA of the CDR3: TGTGCCAGTAGGGGGAAGGGAGTTTGGGAAAAACTGTTTTTT. It yields the protein CASRGKGVWEKLFF.

The chain employs TRBV27 and TRBJ2-5; TRBD1 matches 8 bases. The DNA end is more similar to TRBJ2-7, so the J call may be wrong. CDR3 size: 15 residues. CDR1 MNHEY and CDR2 SMNVEV come from the germline V gene (reference sequence). The CDR3 sequence is CASSGADREGDEQYF. The CDR3 DNA follows: TGTGCCAGCTCGGGCGCGGACAGGGAAGGGGACGAGCAGTACTTC.

This chain links TRBV6-5 with TRBJ1-1; possible D gene TRBD1, 5 bases. The CDR3 is made up of 15 amino acids. V lost 5 bases, J lost 6 bases, and 19 bases lay in between. Germline V gene data show CDR1 as MNHEY and CDR2 as SVGAGI. This CDR3 is CASSLSLGRASEAFF. The CDR3, as DNA: TGTGCCAGCAGTCTTTCCCTGGGCAGGGCTTCTGAAGCTTTCTTT.

This clone was seen only once. V and J are TRBV21-1 and TRBJ2-5; the table assigns TRBD1, which was not confirmed against the DNA. TRBV21-1 is classified as a pseudogene. This CDR3 contains 12 residues. CDR3 loop: CARRDRQETQYF. DNA of the CDR3: TGTGCCAGGCGGGACAGACAAGAGACCCAGTACTTC.

This clone was seen just once. As DNA, the CDR3 is TGTGCCAGCAGCCGGACAGGGGAGGGCAATGAGCAGTTCTTC. Translated, it gives CASSRTGEGNEQFF. The rearrangement uses TRBV5-5 and TRBJ2-1; 9 bases map to TRBD1. Germline trimming cut 4 bases from V and 6 bases from J; bases unmatched to any gene: 5. There are 14 residues in the CDR3. Germline V CDR1 and CDR2: SGHKS, YYEKEE (reference sequence).

This clone was seen only once. The V and J genes are TRBV7-2 and TRBJ2-3; the match to TRBD2 covers 10 bases. This CDR3 is built from 16 residues. Trimming at V came to 3 bases and at J to 2 bases, leaving 5 bases not matched to a gene. Germline assignment: CDR1 SGHTA and CDR2 FQGNSA. CDR3 loop: CASSFASGGFTDTQYF. The CDR3 nucleotides read TGTGCCAGCAGCTTTGCTAGCGGGGGTTTCACAGATACGCAGTATTTT. Full variable domain (missing parts from reference TRBV7-2 and TRBJ2-3): GAGVSQSPSNKVTEKGKDVELRCDPISGHTALYWYRQSLGQGLEFLIYFQGNSAPDKSGLPSDRFSAERTGGSVSTLTIQRTQQEDSAVYLCASSFASGGFTDTQYFGPGTRLTVL.

The chain recombines TRBV2 with TRBJ1-1; tentative D call: TRBD1 (5 bases). The germline V and J ends were trimmed by 7 bases and 2 bases, with 11 bases remaining between them. The germline V gene encodes CDR1 SNHLY and CDR2 FYNNEI. The CDR3 is made up of 13 amino acids. In DNA form, the CDR3 reads TGTGCCAGCAAGGGGCAGTTTAACACTGAAGCTTTCTTT. It is translated as CASKGQFNTEAFF.

The chain recombines TRBV29-1 with TRBJ2-7; tentative D call: TRBD2 (6 bases). V was shortened by 6 bases and J by 6 bases, with 12 bases between the two germline ends. This CDR3 has 11 residues. Germline V lookup: CDR1 SQVTM, CDR2 ANQGSEA. The CDR3 reads CSVLTGSEQYF. The CDR3, as DNA: TGCAGCGTCCTCACCGGGAGCGAGCAGTACTTC.

The chain couples TRBV6-6 to TRBJ1-2, with TRBD1 matching over 7 bases. Germline assignment: CDR1 MNHNY and CDR2 SVGAGI (reference sequence). CDR3 length: 13 residues. With 4 bases clipped from V and 7 bases from J, the junction kept 6 bases outside the gene matches. The CDR3: CASSSPGGGGYTF. CDR3 nucleotides: TGTGCCAGCAGTTCCCCAGGGGGTGGTGGCTACACCTTC.

V and J are TRBV19 and TRBJ2-5, with TRBD2 identical over 8 bases. CDR3 length: 15 amino acids. Germline values: CDR1 LNHDA, CDR2 SQIVND (reference sequence). Unmatched junction bases numbered 7, after V lost 2 bases and J lost 5 bases. CDR3 protein: CASSIPGLAEETQYF. The CDR3 DNA reads as TGTGCCAGTAGTATACCCGGACTAGCTGAGGAGACCCAGTACTTC.

This chain joins TRBV12-5 and TRBJ2-7; possible D gene TRBD1, 6 bases. Trimming took 7 bases from V and 3 from J, leaving 22 bases between them. The V gene's germline CDR1 is LGHNT and CDR2 FRNRAP. The CDR3 sequence is 16 residues long. In DNA form, the CDR3 reads TGTGCTAGTGCCTGGACCTCCCAGGGGATTTACTACGAGCAGTACTTC. Its translation is CASAWTSQGIYYEQYF.

The chain recombines TRBV7-8 with TRBJ1-5; D unresolved. This CDR3 is 13 amino acids long. Germline V gene data show CDR1 as SGHVS and CDR2 as FQNEAQ. V lost 1 base and J 5 bases, leaving 6 bases between the germline ends. Here the CDR3 DNA reads TGTGCCAGCAGCTTAGTGGCTGATCAGCCCCAGCATTTT. Translation gives CASSLVADQPQHF.

The chain employs TRBV4-1 and TRBJ1-6; 10 bases align to TRBD1. Per the germline V gene, CDR1 is MGHRA and CDR2 is YSYEKL. With V trimmed by 3 bases and J by 0 bases, 8 bases remained unmatched. CDR3 size: 19 residues. CDR3 coding DNA: TGCGCCAGCAGCCAGGGGACAGGGGATAGAAGCTCCTATAATTCACCCCTCCACTTT. Its translation is CASSQGTGDRSSYNSPLHF.

This chain joins TRBV15 and TRBJ1-3; D gene uncertain. This CDR3 contains 13 residues. Germline-derived CDR1 and CDR2 are LNHNV and YYDKDF (reference sequence). The germline V and J ends were trimmed by 8 bases and 0 bases, with 8 bases remaining between them. CDR3 amino acids: CATAMSSGNTIYF. The CDR3 DNA reads TGTGCCACCGCGATGAGCTCTGGAAACACCATATATTTT. Combining the CDR3 with reference TRBV15 and TRBJ1-3 gives the whole variable domain DAMVIQNPRYQVTQFGKPVTLSCSQTLNHNVMYWYQQKSSQAPKLLFHYYDKDFNNEADTPDNFQSRRPNTSFCFLDIRSPGLGDTAMYLCATAMSSGNTIYFGEGSWLTVV.